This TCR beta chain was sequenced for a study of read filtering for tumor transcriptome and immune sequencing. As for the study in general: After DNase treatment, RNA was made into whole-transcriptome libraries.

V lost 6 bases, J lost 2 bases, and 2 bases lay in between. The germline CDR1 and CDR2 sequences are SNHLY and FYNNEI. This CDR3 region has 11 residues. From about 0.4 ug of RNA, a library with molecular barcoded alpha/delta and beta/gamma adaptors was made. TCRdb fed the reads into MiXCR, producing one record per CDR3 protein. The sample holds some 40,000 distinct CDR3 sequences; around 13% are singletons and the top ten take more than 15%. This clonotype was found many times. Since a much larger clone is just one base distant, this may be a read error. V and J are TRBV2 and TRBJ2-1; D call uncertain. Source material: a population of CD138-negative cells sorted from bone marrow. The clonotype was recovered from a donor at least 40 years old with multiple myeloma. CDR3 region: CASSPYNEQFF. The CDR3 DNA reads TGTGCCAGCAGCCCCTACAATGAGCAGTTCTTC.